This T cell receptor beta chain was sequenced in a study of T-cell reconstitution after alpha-beta-depleted transplantation in children. This CDR3 spans 14 amino acids. Trimming pared 5 bases from V and 3 bases from J, leaving 11 bases between. This clonotype has more than one count but fewer than ten. Unique molecular identifiers were incorporated into the prepared TCRbeta library. TCRdb itself ran the PCR reads through MiXCR, one entry per CDR3 protein. The sample has some 400,000 distinct CDR3 sequences; roughly 20% are singletons. The chain couples TRBV12-3 or TRBV12-4 to TRBJ1-5, with D possibly TRBD1 on 6 matching bases. The material sequenced was PBMCs from the stem cell graft donor, taken from the stem cell graft. The receptor was isolated from a human donor who donated a stem cell graft to a child with acute myeloid leukemia. The CDR3 sequence is CASSMTGNNQPQHF. CDR3 nucleotide sequence: TGTGCCAGCAGTATGACAGGCAACAATCAGCCCCAGCATTTT.